The subject of this entry is one TCR beta chain. This clonotype was observed at least ten times. Which antigen it targets is not known. No much larger clone is present one base from it, and per-base qualities are unavailable. Library preparation was by multiplex PCR. TCRdb records Illumina HiSeq 4000 as the sequencer. TCR beta libraries were built with iRepertoire HTBI primers and Arm-PCR amplification of CDR3 regions. Before sequencing, the PCR products went through gel purification. In the original analysis: Across samples, 62 TRBV and 14 TRBJ segments were identified and used for gene usage analysis of CDR3 amino acid clonotypes. Filtered high-quality paired reads were merged into contigs using COPE and FqMerger. BLAST was used to align contigs to IMGT TRBV, TRBD and TRBJ reference genes, and CDR3 was defined according to IMGT. Highly expanded clones were defined as clonotypes with a frequency above 0.1%. Shannon entropy was used to measure repertoire diversity, and the Gini coefficient was used to measure V-J evenness. Clonotypes shared by more than one individual were considered public. The public reads were reanalyzed by TCRdb: fastp trimming at Q25, MiXCR alignment, in-frame beta chains only. Entries are consolidated by CDR3 protein sequence, retaining the most common genes and DNA. TCRdb, not the authors, supplied the V and J calls. The sample records over 450,000 distinct CDR3 sequences, about 11% of which are singletons. The biggest ten clones account for roughly 8.9% of the sample.

The data were obtained in a study of regulatory T cells in long-lasting Graves disease (dated by TCRdb to the early 2020s). Broadly, across the study: In the newly diagnosed Graves' disease group, patients had been taking antithyroid drugs for less than 3 months. This study used TCR sequencing and RNA sequencing of peripheral blood to compare persistent Graves' disease patients against newly diagnosed Graves' disease patients. The study was conducted in China and was registered as a clinical trial. A total of about 35 samples underwent TCR sequencing: about 13 from persistent and approximately 20 from newly diagnosed Graves' disease patients.

Findings and caveats that apply to the study as a whole: Lower TCR Shannon entropy and fewer highly expanded clones were observed in persistent Graves' disease patients than in newly diagnosed patients, which suggested clonal expansion. As a limitation, the authors acknowledged that the small sample size may reduce accuracy. Only the TCR beta chain was sequenced and analyzed. The study examined only peripheral blood because the primary lesion, thyroid tissue, could not be accessed. TRBV28, TRBJ1-2 and TRBJ2-5 were preferentially used in persistent disease, while TRBV20-1 and TRBJ2-1 were favored in newly diagnosed disease. Persistent patients shared more public clonotypes among themselves (2,741) than newly diagnosed patients did (about 970).

In the paper's terms, the time point label means: newly diagnosed GD, antithyroid drugs for less than 3 months. For both TCR sequencing and RNA sequencing, RNA was extracted from PBMCs using TRIzol. The diagnosis of Graves' disease followed American Thyroid Association guidelines. Patients were recruited from an endocrinology department in Xi'an, China. From each patient, 7.5 to 9.5 milliliters of peripheral blood was collected into an EDTA anticoagulant tube. Ficoll Paque Plus density gradient separation was used to isolate PBMCs, and no additional T cell sorting was done. An Agilent 2100 Bioanalyzer and agarose gel were used to check RNA quality, while a NanoDrop 2000 measured RNA concentration. Trimmed from V: 4 bases; trimmed from J: 3 bases; junction bases lacking a gene match: 4. The germline V gene (reference sequence) provides CDR1 GTSNPN and CDR2 SVGIG. Counted from cysteine to phenylalanine, this CDR3 has 14 amino acids. The read is trimmed to its CDR3 DNA, 42 bases read in frame from base 1.

This same sample was also taken into another study, of T cells in Graves' hyperthyroidism and ophthalmopathy. Reported in the second study: Graves' hyperthyroidism was defined as stable when no progression to ophthalmopathy occurred over 18 months of follow-up. Hyperthyroidism patients were newly diagnosed, had a disease duration of under 2 months, and were aged 18 to 65 years. Patients with uncontrolled infections, other autoimmune diseases, pregnancy or lactation were excluded. Diagnoses were based on clinical symptoms, serum thyroxine and TRAb, thyroid ultrasound and orbital computed tomography. A first-round RT-PCR of the TCR CDR3 used the HTBI primer set with the Qiagen OneStep RT-PCR kit. Most expanded thyroid clonotypes (frequency above 0.001) were also found in blood, which suggests that blood repertoires may mirror thyroid immune responses. Ophthalmopathy was separated from stable hyperthyroidism by a 13 V-J signature model, with roughly 88% sensitivity and around 81% specificity obtained in cross-validation and 80%/75% obtained in testing. In validation, the model predicted progression to ophthalmopathy a median of about 6.8 months before onset, with roughly 70% sensitivity and about 72% specificity. TCR V-J signatures able to tell the groups apart were searched for in a discovery cohort of 100 or so patients, of whom about 40 had Graves' ophthalmopathy and roughly 57 had stable Graves' hyperthyroidism. Prospective prediction of ophthalmopathy was tested in an independent validation cohort of under 20 hyperthyroidism patients and some 17 patients who later progressed to ophthalmopathy. The approximately 98 discovery patients were randomly divided into training and test sets at a 7:3 ratio. Thyroid tissue and blood T-cell repertoires from roughly 6 Graves' hyperthyroidism patients were also compared in the study. After blood sampling, hyperthyroidism patients were treated with methimazole at a starting dose of 30 mg daily, and ophthalmopathy patients were treated with high-dose intravenous methylprednisolone. Libraries were constructed in a second round of multiplex PCR, after which size selection and purification were carried out. Sequencing of the libraries was done on an Illumina HiSeq2000 using paired-end 100 bp reads. SOAPnuke was used to process the raw data, throwing out any read that contained adapters or uncalled bases, had a mean Phred below 15, or lacked an exact constant-primer or identifier match. High-quality paired reads were merged using COPE v1.2.5, and each unique nucleotide sequence was defined as a clonotype. MiTCR v1.1 was used to align the clonotypes against IMGT TRBV, TRBD and TRBJ reference segments. The analysis included only V-J combinations with a frequency above 0.0001, which together covered around 99% of the repertoires. The TCS score was defined as F50 (clonal expansion) divided by E x V (chaos), with BLOSUM62-based TCRdist calculated between CDR3 peptides within each V-J. Welch's t-statistics and random forest reduced around 510 V-J features to about 13, which were used in a naive Bayes classifier (R e1071). No statistical method was used to set the sample size in advance, and investigators knew the group allocation. The paper reports TCR Vbeta CDR3 sequencing of some 140 peripheral blood samples: around 41 ophthalmopathy, fewer than 80 hyperthyroidism and around 17 progressor patients.

The rearrangement joined TRBV30 to TRBJ2-1, and TRBD1 matches 9 of the central bases. Material: peripheral blood mononuclear cells (PBMCs), obtained at new diagnosis, from a patient treated with antithyroid drugs. The source of this sequence is a woman aged 30 to 39 with Graves disease. Donor details come from another sample of the same person, matched by shared clones. The CDR3 region reads CAWTLGQGYNEQFF. The sequenced DNA: TGTGCCTGGACGCTGGGACAGGGCTACAATGAGCAGTTCTTC.